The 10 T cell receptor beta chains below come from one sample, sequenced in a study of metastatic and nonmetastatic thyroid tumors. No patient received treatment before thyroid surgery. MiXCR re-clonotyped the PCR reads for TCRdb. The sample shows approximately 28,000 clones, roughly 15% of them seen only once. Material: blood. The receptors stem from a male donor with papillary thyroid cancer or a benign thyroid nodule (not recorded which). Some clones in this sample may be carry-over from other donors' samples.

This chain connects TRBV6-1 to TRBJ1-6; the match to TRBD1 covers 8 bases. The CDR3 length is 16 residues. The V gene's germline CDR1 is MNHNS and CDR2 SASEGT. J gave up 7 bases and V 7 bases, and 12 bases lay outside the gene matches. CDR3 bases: TGTGCCAGCACCCCCGACAGGGGAGGAAGGAATTCACCCCTCCACTTT. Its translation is CASTPDRGGRNSPLHF.

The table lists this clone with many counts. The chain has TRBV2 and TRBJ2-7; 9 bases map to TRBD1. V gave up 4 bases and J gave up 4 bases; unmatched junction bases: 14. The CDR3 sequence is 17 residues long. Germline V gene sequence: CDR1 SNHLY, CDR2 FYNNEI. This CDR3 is CASSATVPGQGPYEQYF. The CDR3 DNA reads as TGTGCCAGCAGTGCCACAGTACCGGGACAGGGTCCTTACGAGCAGTACTTC.

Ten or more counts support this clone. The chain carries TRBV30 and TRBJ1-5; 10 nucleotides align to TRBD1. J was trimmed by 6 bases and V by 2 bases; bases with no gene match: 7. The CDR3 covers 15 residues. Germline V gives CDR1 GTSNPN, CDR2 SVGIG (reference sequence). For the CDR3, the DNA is TGTGCCTGGAGTACGGGTGGACAGGGGGGTCAGCCCCAGCATTTT. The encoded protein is CAWSTGGQGGQPQHF. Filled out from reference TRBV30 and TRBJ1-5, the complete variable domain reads SQTIHQWPATLVQPVGSPLSLECTVEGTSNPNLYWYRQAAGRGLQLLFYSVGIGQISSEVPQNLSASRPQDRQFILSSKKLLLSDSGFYLCAWSTGGQGGQPQHFGDGTRLSIL.

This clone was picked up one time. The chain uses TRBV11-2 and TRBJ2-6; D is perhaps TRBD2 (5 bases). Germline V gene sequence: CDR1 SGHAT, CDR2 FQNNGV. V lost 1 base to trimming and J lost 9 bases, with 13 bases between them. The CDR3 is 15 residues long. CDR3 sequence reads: CASSLVGPRDNVLTF. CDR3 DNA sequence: TGTGCCAGCAGCTTAGTGGGTCCTCGGGACAACGTCCTGACTTTC.

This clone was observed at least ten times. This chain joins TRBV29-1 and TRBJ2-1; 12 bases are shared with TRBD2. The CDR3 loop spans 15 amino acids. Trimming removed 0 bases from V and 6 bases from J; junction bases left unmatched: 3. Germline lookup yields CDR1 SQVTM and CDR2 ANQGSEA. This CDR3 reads CSVEDGLAGSNEQFF. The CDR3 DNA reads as TGCAGCGTTGAAGACGGACTAGCGGGGTCCAATGAGCAGTTCTTC.

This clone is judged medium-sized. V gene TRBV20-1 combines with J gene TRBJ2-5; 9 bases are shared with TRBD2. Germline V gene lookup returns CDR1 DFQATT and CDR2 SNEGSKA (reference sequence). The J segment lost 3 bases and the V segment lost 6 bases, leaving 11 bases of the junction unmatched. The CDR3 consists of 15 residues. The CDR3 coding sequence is TGCAGTGCCTCCCCCTTGACTAGCGGTAAAGAGACCCAGTACTTC. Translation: CSASPLTSGKETQYF.

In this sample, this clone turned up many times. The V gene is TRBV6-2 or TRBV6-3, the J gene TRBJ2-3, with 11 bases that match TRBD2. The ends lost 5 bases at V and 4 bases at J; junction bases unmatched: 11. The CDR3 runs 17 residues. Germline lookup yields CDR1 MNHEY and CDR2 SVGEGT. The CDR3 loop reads CASSPVVAGGPADTQYF. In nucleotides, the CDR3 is TGTGCCAGCAGTCCAGTAGTAGCGGGGGGGCCCGCAGATACGCAGTATTTT.

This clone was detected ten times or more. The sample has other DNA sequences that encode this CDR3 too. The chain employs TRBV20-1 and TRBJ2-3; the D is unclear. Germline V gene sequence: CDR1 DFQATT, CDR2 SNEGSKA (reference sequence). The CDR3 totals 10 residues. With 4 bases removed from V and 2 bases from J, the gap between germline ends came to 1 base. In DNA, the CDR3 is TGCAGTGCTACCACAGATACGCAGTATTTT. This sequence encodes CSATTDTQYF.

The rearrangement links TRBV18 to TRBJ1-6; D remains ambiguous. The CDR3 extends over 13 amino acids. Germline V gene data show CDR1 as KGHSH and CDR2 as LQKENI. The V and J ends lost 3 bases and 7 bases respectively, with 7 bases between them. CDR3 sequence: CASSPERNSPLHF. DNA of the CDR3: TGTGCCAGCTCACCCGAACGGAATTCACCCCTCCACTTT.

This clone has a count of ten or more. This chain's CDR3 is CASSQVVQGGAYEQYF. For the CDR3, the DNA is TGCGCCAGCAGCCAAGTTGTACAGGGGGGGGCCTACGAGCAGTACTTC. The chain recombines TRBV4-1 with TRBJ2-7, with D possibly TRBD1 on 8 matching bases. CDR3 length: 16 amino acids. CDR1 and CDR2 from the germline V gene are MGHRA and YSYEKL. V lost 1 base to trimming and J lost 2 bases, with 15 bases between them.